Below, 21 T cell receptor beta chains from the same sample are listed, as sequenced in a study of post-analysis software for immune sequencing data. Overall study results and limits: Controls had lower frequencies than patients of 4 or 5 TRBV segments, which included TRBV5-6, TRBV5-1 and TRBV20-1.

Each TCR beta cDNA library carried unique molecular identifiers. TCRdb analysed the PCR reads with MiXCR anew, one entry per CDR3 protein. This table holds some 370,000 distinct CDR3 sequences, roughly 30% found once. The antigens these receptors bind are not known. The sequenced sample consisted of blood. The receptors were gathered from a girl aged 10 to 17 with multiple sclerosis.

In this sample, this clonotype turned up once. The gene calls are TRBV7-2 and TRBJ2-1; D may be TRBD1 or TRBD2 (5 bases each). The germline CDR1 and CDR2 sequences are SGHTA and FQGNSA. The CDR3 covers 14 residues. The ends were cut back, 8 bases at V and 10 bases at J, with 21 bases in the middle. CDR3 coding DNA: TGTGCCAGCCGTCGGAGAGGGGCAGGCGACGAGCAGTTCTTC. Translating it yields CASRRRGAGDEQFF.

Only one count was recorded for this clonotype. This chain uses TRBV7-9 with TRBJ1-2; 9 bases line up with TRBD1. CDR3 length: 17 amino acids. Germline trimming cut 4 bases from V and 4 bases from J; bases unmatched to any gene: 13. Looked up from germline, CDR1 is SEHNR and CDR2 is FQNEAQ (reference sequence). The CDR3 DNA sequence: TGTGCCAGCAGCTACCCAAAGGACAGGGGATCGGGCTATGGCTACACCTTC. This sequence encodes CASSYPKDRGSGYGYTF.

This rearrangement joins TRBV15 to TRBJ1-2; a weak D match, TRBD1 (6 bases). The germline V and J ends were trimmed by 0 bases and 0 bases, with 11 bases remaining between them. Per the germline V gene, CDR1 is LNHNV and CDR2 is YYDKDF (reference sequence). The CDR3 consists of 16 residues. In DNA, the CDR3 is TGTGCCACCAGCAGAGATAAGGGGGGAACTAACTATGGCTACACCTTC. This codes for CATSRDKGGTNYGYTF.

CDR3 region: CASSQDPDLATDTQYF. CDR3 coding DNA: TGCGCCAGCAGCCAAGATCCGGATCTAGCTACAGATACGCAGTATTTT. The rearrangement links TRBV4-1 to TRBJ2-3; weak D call: TRBD2 (5 bases). V lost 0 bases, J lost 3 bases, and 13 bases lay in between. Germline CDR1 reads MGHRA; CDR2 reads YSYEKL. This CDR3 is built from 16 residues.

The V and J genes are TRBV4-1 and TRBJ1-4; D remains ambiguous. The V gene lost 4 bases and the J gene lost 2 bases, with 14 bases spanning the gap. This CDR3 is 16 amino acids long. Germline V gene lookup returns CDR1 MGHRA and CDR2 YSYEKL. The CDR3 reads CASSPWGGGTNEKLFF. The CDR3 DNA sequence: TGCGCCAGCAGCCCATGGGGTGGTGGCACTAATGAAAAACTGTTTTTT.

Note on this clonotype: One junction end disagrees with the germline gene, perhaps due to a read error. V usage is TRBV12-3 or TRBV12-4 and J usage is TRBJ2-3; D remains unclear. CDR3 size: 13 residues. CDR3 sequence (DNA): TGTGCCAGCACCCCGGTGATACCTGATATGCAGTATTTT. Residues: CASTPVIPDMQYF.

The rearrangement joins TRBV12-3 or TRBV12-4 to TRBJ1-3; D unresolved. The CDR3 spans 15 residues. V shed 8 bases and J shed 1 base, with 15 bases lying between them. This chain's CDR3 is CASREGYRSGNTIYF. The CDR3 bases are TGTGCCAGCCGCGAAGGGTATAGATCTGGAAACACCATATATTTT.

This clonotype occurred a few times. The V gene is TRBV27, the J gene TRBJ2-3; D not resolved. In germline, CDR1 is MNHEY, CDR2 SMNVEV (reference sequence). V was trimmed by 6 bases and J by 0 bases, leaving 10 bases between them. The CDR3 covers 14 residues. This chain's CDR3 is CASSQSSSTDTQYF. The CDR3 DNA follows: TGTGCCAGCAGCCAGTCCTCTAGCACAGATACGCAGTATTTT.

This sequence joins TRBV4-1 and TRBJ1-5; D is possibly TRBD1 (5 bases). CDR3 length: 18 amino acids. Germline values: CDR1 MGHRA, CDR2 YSYEKL. Between the trimmed V and J ends, which lost 0 bases and 3 bases, there was a span of 18 bases. CDR3 loop: CASSQDWGTGWTNQPQHF. CDR3 in DNA: TGCGCCAGCAGCCAAGATTGGGGGACCGGATGGACCAATCAGCCCCAGCATTTT.

The J gene is TRBJ2-4, the V gene TRBV29-1, with 7 positions matching TRBD1. The DNA end lines up better with TRBJ2-7; the J call may be wrong. Germline values: CDR1 SQVTM, CDR2 ANQGSEA. The CDR3 length is 11 residues. The CDR3 reads CSVVTGTEQYF. The CDR3 DNA reads as TGCAGCGTTGTGACAGGGACCGAGCAGTACTTC.

V is TRBV27 and J is TRBJ2-1, with TRBD1 matching 10 bases. CDR3 size: 15 residues. Trimming took 4 bases from V and 11 from J; bases not matched to a gene: 11. The germline V gene encodes CDR1 MNHEY and CDR2 SMNVEV (reference sequence). Written as DNA, the CDR3 is TGTGCCAGCAGTTCCCGGGACAGGGGTTACGATAAGCAGTTCTTC. Its protein is CASSSRDRGYDKQFF.

V and J are TRBV6-2 or TRBV6-3 and TRBJ2-1; 8 bases are a match to TRBD1. With V trimmed by 6 bases and J by 6 bases, 16 bases remained unmatched. CDR3 length: 17 amino acids. Germline lookup yields CDR1 MNHEY and CDR2 SVGEGT. This CDR3 reads CASSRLTGTGAGNEQFF. Written as DNA, the CDR3 is TGTGCCAGCAGCCGCCTCACCGGGACAGGCGCTGGCAATGAGCAGTTCTTC.

V and J are TRBV21-1 and TRBJ1-4; TRBD1 is the table's D call and was not checked against the DNA. TRBV21-1 is an annotated pseudogene. CDR3 length equals 14 residues. The CDR3: CANFRGQGNEKLVF. The CDR3 bases are TGTGCCAATTTCCGGGGACAGGGGAATGAAAAACTGGTTTTT.

This chain links TRBV9 with TRBJ2-3; 9 bases agree with TRBD1. With 0 bases clipped from V and 3 bases from J, the junction kept 5 bases outside the gene matches. In germline, CDR1 is SGDLS, CDR2 YYNGEE. This CDR3 spans 16 amino acids. The CDR3 reads CASSVGLGQGTDTQYF. CDR3 in DNA: TGTGCCAGCAGCGTAGGTTTGGGACAGGGAACAGATACGCAGTATTTT.

J is TRBJ1-5 and V is TRBV28; D is unresolved. Trimming stripped 5 bases from V and 6 bases from J, with 17 bases between. The CDR3 loop spans 15 amino acids. CDR1 MDHEN and CDR2 SYDVKM come from the germline V gene. The CDR3 DNA follows: TGTGCCAGCAGTCCTCCTTTTGCCCCCGGTCAGCCCCAGCATTTT. This codes for CASSPPFAPGQPQHF.

This clonotype was seen only a few times. The V call is TRBV18, the J call TRBJ2-1; 7 positions match TRBD1. From germline, CDR1 is KGHSH and CDR2 LQKENI. The CDR3 spans 14 residues. Trimming removed 3 bases from V and 4 bases from J; junction bases left unmatched: 3. CDR3 sequence reads: CASSPGDSYNEQFF. DNA of the CDR3: TGTGCCAGCTCACCCGGGGACAGTTACAATGAGCAGTTCTTC.

Only a few counts were recorded for this clonotype. V usage is TRBV5-1 and J usage is TRBJ2-1; TRBD2 is a possible D gene (5 bases). Deletions cut 0 bases from V and 10 bases from J, with 14 bases between. The CDR3 sequence is 14 residues long. Germline V gene lookup returns CDR1 SGHRS and CDR2 YFSETQ. CDR3 nucleotide sequence: TGCGCCAGCAGCTTGGCCGGCGGGTACGAGGAGCAGTTCTTC. As protein: CASSLAGGYEEQFF.

V is TRBV12-3 or TRBV12-4 and J is TRBJ1-4; tentative D call: TRBD1 (5 bases). V lost 4 bases and J lost 4, with 13 bases in between. This CDR3 contains 15 residues. CDR3 protein: CASSSAGDFNEKLFF. CDR3 nucleotide sequence: TGTGCCAGCAGTTCGGCTGGGGACTTTAATGAAAAACTGTTTTTT.

This clonotype was detected a few times. The chain uses TRBV7-6 and TRBJ1-4; weak D call: TRBD1 (5 bases). Germline CDR1 and CDR2: SGHVS and FNYEAQ. V gave up 1 base and J gave up 0 bases, with 9 bases separating them. The CDR3 length is 16 residues. CDR3 in amino acids: CASSLGRAATNEKLFF. The CDR3 DNA follows: TGTGCCAGCAGCTTAGGCAGGGCTGCAACTAATGAAAAACTGTTTTTT.

There are a few counts of this clonotype. This chain links TRBV6-5 with TRBJ2-1; D ambiguous. Deletions cut 0 bases from V and 5 bases from J, with 8 bases between. Germline-derived CDR1 and CDR2 are MNHEY and SVGAGI. The CDR3 is made up of 14 amino acids. CDR3 protein: CASSYSRWNNEQFF. Here the CDR3 DNA reads TGTGCCAGCAGTTACTCACGGTGGAACAATGAGCAGTTCTTC.

This clonotype has just a few counts. This chain uses TRBV29-1 with TRBJ2-1; unclear D gene. CDR1 is SQVTM, CDR2 ANQGSEA, per germline. Deletions cut 1 base from V and 10 bases from J, with 17 bases between. The length of the CDR3 is 14 residues. The DNA of the CDR3 is TGCAGCGTTGAAGGGACGGGCTCCATCGGGGAGCAGTTCTTC. It translates to CSVEGTGSIGEQFF.